This T cell receptor (beta chain) came from a study of shared clonotypes between healthy human individuals. Turning to the study itself: Serving as donors were a couple of women and a few men, whose ages spanned 18 to 49.

The assay was immunoSEQ multiplex PCR, and TCRdb's table has in-frame clones only and misses some. The sample has 600,000 to 750,000 clones, 90% seen once. V trimming: 0 bases; J trimming: 4 bases; junction bases outside the gene matches: 9. The CDR3 runs to 16 residues. CDR1 is SGHRS and CDR2 is YFSETQ in the germline V gene. Concerning this clone itself: Its target is not known.

Study-level findings and limits: Sequencing of the sorted subsets was shown by rarefaction to be incomplete despite large depth.

V is TRBV5-1 and J is TRBJ2-5; 7 bases match TRBD1. The sequence was collected from a man aged 18 to 35 in good health. Some clones in this sample may be carry-over from other donors' samples. Sequencing was carried out using memory CD8+ T cells from PBMCs. This sample's subset: CD45RO+ cells pooled with CCR7-negative TemRA cells. CDR3 in amino acids: CASSLEGGRIGETQYF. CDR3 nucleotides: TGCGCCAGCAGCTTGGAAGGGGGCCGGATAGGAGAGACCCAGTACTTC.